This T cell receptor (beta chain) was sequenced in a study of PD-1 blockade in classical Hodgkin lymphoma. General study results and limits: Whoever responded completely had baseline diversity much like that seen in newly diagnosed patients.

Regarding this clone: Antigen unknown.

There was relapse after autologous stem cell transplantation in every patient, and there was variation in brentuximab vedotin exposure. The CDR3 has 14 residues. CDR1 and CDR2 from the germline V gene are MNHEY and SMNVEV (reference sequence). The trim removed 5 bases at V and 3 bases at J, leaving 6 bases unmatched. Clones were read by immunoSEQ multiplex PCR, and TCRdb kept only the in-frame ones, dropping some. The sample yields roughly 13,000 clones, more than 85% seen once. The source was peripheral blood mononuclear cells (PBMCs), collected at baseline. The chain employs TRBV27 and TRBJ2-7; TRBD1 aligns across 8 bases. This receptor was obtained from a human donor with classical Hodgkin lymphoma. The CDR3 DNA reads TGTGCCAGCAGTATGCGGACAGGGTTCTACGAGCAGTACTTC. Its translation is CASSMRTGFYEQYF.